This paragraph reports one TCR beta chain. No antigen is known for it. The sample is drawn from a study of post-analysis software for immune sequencing data. Study background: As for disease course, relapsing-remitting, secondary progressive and progressive-relapsing multiple sclerosis were all included. Overall study results and limits: Samples from a shared batch, those prepared together, strongly co-clustered by F measure. Significantly lower normalized Chao1 diversity was seen in multiple sclerosis patients than in controls. TRBV5-6, TRBV5-1 and TRBV20-1 belonged to a set of about 5 TRBV segments that were more frequent in patients than controls.

The V and J ends lost 5 bases and 0 bases, in that order; junction bases with no gene match: 12. The germline V gene has CDR1 DFQATT and CDR2 SNEGSKA (reference sequence). The length of the CDR3 is 17 residues. TCR beta cDNA libraries included unique molecular identifiers. With 1 to 10 million T cells as the source, 450,000 to 600,000 cDNA molecules resulted. TCRdb called the PCR reads again in MiXCR, with one record for every CDR3 protein. The sample lists hundreds of thousands of distinct CDR3 sequences, roughly two fifths seen once, with approximately 1.7% in the top ten. This receptor was obtained from a girl aged 10-17 years with multiple sclerosis. The sequencing sample was made of blood. The chain recombines TRBV20-1 with TRBJ1-4; TRBD1 aligns across 7 bases. The CDR3 here is CSASPTGPSATNEKLFF. The CDR3 DNA reads TGCAGTGCTTCCCCGACAGGGCCTTCTGCAACTAATGAAAAACTGTTTTTT.